One and the same sample provided the 27 T cell receptor beta chains below, sequenced in a study of graft-versus-host responses after intestinal transplantation. The authors plated around 200,000 CFSE-labeled responder cells with around 200,000 irradiated, violet-dye-labeled stimulator cells. Profiling relied on immunoSEQ multiplex PCR, and the TCRdb table lists in-frame clones only, not all of them. Found here are roughly 4,200 clones, 40% to 50% of them singletons; the top ten hold over 5%. The starting material was alloreactive CD8+ T cells from a mixed lymphocyte reaction culture, obtained before transplantation. As to subset: CFSE-low proliferating T cells sorted from approximately 6-day pre-transplant mixed lymphocyte reaction (GvH or HvG direction). The source is a human patient who was an organ donor for intestinal transplantation.

This rearrangement joins TRBV7-9 to TRBJ1-1, with TRBD1 matching 9 bases. CDR1 and CDR2 from the germline V gene are SEHNR and FQNEAQ (reference sequence). The junction had 10 bases not matched to a gene; V was cut back by 2 bases and J by 0 bases. The CDR3 consists of 18 residues. This CDR3 is CASSLPGTGTGVNTEAFF. The CDR3 nucleotides are TGTGCCAGCAGCTTACCCGGGACAGGGACCGGGGTGAACACTGAAGCTTTCTTT.

The rearrangement uses TRBV19 and TRBJ2-3, with D perhaps TRBD2 (5 bases). Germline V lookup: CDR1 LNHDA, CDR2 SQIVND (reference sequence). The CDR3 contains 18 residues. The V end lost 4 bases, the J end lost 2 bases, and 22 bases lay between the germline ends. The CDR3 region has the DNA TGTGCCAGTAGTAGAACTAGTACCAACTGGCCTGACACAGATACGCAGTATTTT. Translated: CASSRTSTNWPDTDTQYF.

The chain carries TRBV9 and TRBJ1-2; no definite D call. This CDR3 comprises 17 residues. Germline CDR1 is SGDLS and CDR2 is YYNGEE. Trimming stripped 2 bases from V and 2 bases from J, with 19 bases between. The DNA for the CDR3 is TGTGCCAGCAGCGTTCCCCCCGGGAATCTATCCAACTATGGCTACACCTTC. Translating gives CASSVPPGNLSNYGYTF. The full variable domain, with the rest looked up from reference TRBV9 and TRBJ1-2, is DSGVTQTPKHLITATGQRVTLRCSPRSGDLSVYWYQQSLDQGLQFLIQYYNGEERAKGNILERFSAQQFPDLHSELNLSSLELGDSALYFCASSVPPGNLSNYGYTFGSGTRLTVV.

This clone is medium-sized within its sample. The rearrangement joins TRBV7-3 to TRBJ1-1, with D unresolved. The CDR3 contains 15 residues. The V gene lost 5 bases and the J gene lost 0 bases, with 13 bases spanning the gap. Germline V lookup: CDR1 SGHTA, CDR2 FQGTGA. CDR3 DNA sequence: TGTGCCAGCAGCGAATCCGGGAGAATGAACACTGAAGCTTTCTTT. Protein sequence: CASSESGRMNTEAFF.

CDR3 DNA: TGCGCCAGCGAACGGAACAAGAACAGCAACCTCTACGAGCAGTACTTC. Translated: CASERNKNSNLYEQYF. The rearrangement links TRBV23-1 to TRBJ2-7; D unclear. TRBV23-1 is an open reading frame whose function is uncertain. Trimming took off 8 bases at V and 3 bases at J, with 23 bases between the two ends. This CDR3 comprises 16 residues.

Only a few counts were recorded for this clone. J is TRBJ2-1 and V is TRBV7-3, with D hard to call. V was clipped by 2 bases and J by 6 bases, with 14 bases between them. The germline V gene encodes CDR1 SGHTA and CDR2 FQGTGA. The length of the CDR3 is 15 residues. The CDR3 sequence: CASSLPPLSPNEQFF. CDR3 nucleotide sequence: TGTGCCAGCAGCTTACCTCCACTCTCTCCCAATGAGCAGTTCTTC.

This clone turned up a few times. V gene TRBV5-4 combines with J gene TRBJ2-1, with D possibly matching TRBD2 (6 bases). Germline V gene lookup returns CDR1 SGHNT and CDR2 YYREEE (reference sequence). CDR3 length: 14 amino acids. Between the trimmed V and J ends, which lost 2 bases and 8 bases, there was a span of 14 bases. The CDR3 sequence is CASSFLREVDEQFF. CDR3 DNA sequence: TGTGCCAGCAGCTTTTTAAGGGAGGTGGATGAGCAGTTCTTC.

The chain has TRBV6-4 and TRBJ2-1, with TRBD2 identical over 10 bases. Germline CDR1 reads MRHNA; CDR2 reads SNTAGT. The CDR3 spans 16 residues. Trimming removed 2 bases from V and 6 bases from J; junction bases left unmatched: 7. CDR3 DNA sequence: TGTGCCAGCAGTGACGCGGGCCTAGCGGGAGTCAATGAGCAGTTCTTC. Residues: CASSDAGLAGVNEQFF.

This clone was found a few times. The J gene is TRBJ2-3, the V gene TRBV4-1; TRBD1 agrees at 9 bases. CDR1 and CDR2 from the germline V gene are MGHRA and YSYEKL. With 7 bases clipped from V and 2 bases from J, the junction kept 13 bases outside the gene matches. This CDR3 is 17 amino acids long. The CDR3 bases are TGCGCCAGCATCGGGACAGGGCTCGACGCGAACACAGATACGCAGTATTTT. Encoded protein: CASIGTGLDANTDTQYF.

J is TRBJ1-4 and V is TRBV5-6; no clear D. V lost 0 bases and J lost 6, with 9 bases in between. This CDR3 is built from 14 residues. The germline V gene encodes CDR1 SGHDT and CDR2 YYEEEE. The CDR3 reads CASSLVGAYEKLFF. The CDR3 coding sequence is TGTGCCAGCAGCTTGGTGGGAGCCTATGAAAAACTGTTTTTT.

By sample fraction, this clone is medium-sized. The rearrangement links TRBV6-6 to TRBJ1-1; 7 bases are shared with TRBD1. Germline CDR1 MNHNY, CDR2 SVGAGI (reference sequence). The CDR3 loop spans 16 amino acids. The J segment lost 1 base and the V segment lost 2 bases, leaving 7 bases of the junction unmatched. The CDR3 spells CASSYTTTGANTEAFF. DNA for the CDR3: TGTGCCAGCAGTTACACGACAACAGGGGCGAACACTGAAGCTTTCTTT.

The V gene is TRBV15, the J gene TRBJ1-6; D may be TRBD1 (6 bases). The CDR3 covers 15 residues. The germline V gene has CDR1 LNHNV and CDR2 YYDKDF (reference sequence). V lost 8 bases to trimming and J lost 7 bases, with 18 bases between them. The CDR3, as DNA: TGTGCCACCGGGGAAAGGACAGTGGCGAATTCACCCCTCCACTTT. It translates to CATGERTVANSPLHF.

The sample holds a few counts of this clone. The chain employs TRBV7-9 and TRBJ2-1; 10 positions match TRBD2. The CDR3 loop spans 16 amino acids. The V and J ends lost 3 bases and 4 bases, in that order; junction bases with no gene match: 6. Per germline, CDR1 SEHNR and CDR2 FQNEAQ (reference sequence). The CDR3 bases are TGTGCCAGCAGCTTTTTAGCGGGAGGACCTTACAATGAGCAGTTCTTC. Translated, it gives CASSFLAGGPYNEQFF.

The chain carries TRBV19 and TRBJ1-5; D might be TRBD1 (5 bases). The CDR3 has 18 amino acids. Germline values: CDR1 LNHDA, CDR2 SQIVND (reference sequence). V lost 5 bases to trimming and J lost 0 bases, with 20 bases between them. The CDR3 DNA reads as TGTGCCAGTAGTCCCCTGGGGGGGGGATACTATAGCAATCAGCCCCAGCATTTT. Protein product: CASSPLGGGYYSNQPQHF.

By sample share, this clone is medium-sized. This chain joins TRBV5-1 and TRBJ1-1; D is undetermined. The V gene lost 4 bases and the J gene lost 0 bases, with 16 bases spanning the gap. The germline gives CDR1 SGHRS, CDR2 YFSETQ. The CDR3 extends over 16 amino acids. CDR3 residues: CASSQSLRSMNTEAFF. The CDR3 DNA reads as TGCGCCAGCAGCCAAAGTCTGCGGAGCATGAACACTGAAGCTTTCTTT.

This clone came up once. V is TRBV5-1 and J is TRBJ1-1; TRBD1 matches at 8 bases. After removal of 1 base from V and 5 bases from J, the junction contained 7 bases not matched to a gene. CDR1 and CDR2 from the germline V gene are SGHRS and YFSETQ. The CDR3 runs 15 residues. The CDR3: CASSLYQGAVTEAFF. The CDR3, as DNA: TGCGCCAGCAGCTTGTATCAGGGGGCTGTTACTGAAGCTTTCTTT.

The V call is TRBV7-8, the J call TRBJ2-2; D might be TRBD1 (5 bases). Per the germline V gene, CDR1 is SGHVS and CDR2 is FQNEAQ. The V end lost 2 bases, the J end lost 5 bases, and 6 bases lay between the germline ends. CDR3 length equals 13 residues. CDR3 region: CASSLKGTGELFF. DNA for the CDR3: TGTGCCAGCAGCTTAAAGGGGACCGGGGAGCTGTTTTTT.

The rearrangement uses TRBV11-2 and TRBJ1-2; 10 bases are shared with TRBD1. Per germline, CDR1 SGHAT and CDR2 FQNNGV. The trim removed 6 bases at V and 2 bases at J, leaving 6 bases unmatched. The CDR3 runs to 15 residues. CDR3 sequence: CASSSDRGANYGYTF. CDR3 DNA: TGTGCCAGCAGTTCGGACAGGGGGGCGAACTATGGCTACACCTTC. Full variable domain (rest looked up from reference TRBV11-2 and TRBJ1-2): EAGVAQSPRYKIIEKRQSVAFWCNPISGHATLYWYQQILGQGPKLLIQFQNNGVVDDSQLPKDRFSAERLKGVDSTLKIQPAKLEDSAVYLCASSSDRGANYGYTFGSGTRLTVV.

This clone is judged medium-sized (0.01 to 0.1%). The chain has TRBV9 and TRBJ2-1; 8 nucleotides line up with TRBD2. Germline CDR1 is SGDLS and CDR2 is YYNGEE. The CDR3 runs to 17 residues. V trimming: 2 bases; J trimming: 8 bases; junction bases outside the gene matches: 15. The CDR3 DNA reads TGTGCCAGCAGCGTCGGGGTAATGGGACTAGGAGTCTATGAGCAGTTCTTC. Translation: CASSVGVMGLGVYEQFF.

This clone has just a few counts. The chain combines TRBV7-8 with TRBJ2-1; D may be TRBD2 (5 bases). The germline V gene has CDR1 SGHVS and CDR2 FQNEAQ. V was trimmed by 5 bases and J by 5 bases, leaving 22 bases between them. This CDR3 contains 17 residues. As DNA, the CDR3 is TGTGCCAGCAGCCCCCTTCGTCCCGGGAACAGTCACAATGAGCAGTTCTTC. Amino acid sequence: CASSPLRPGNSHNEQFF.

The chain recombines TRBV10-1 with TRBJ1-4; 8 positions agree with TRBD1. This CDR3 contains 15 residues. The trim removed 5 bases at V and 3 bases at J, leaving 5 bases unmatched. The germline CDR1 and CDR2 sequences are WNHNN and SYGVQD (reference sequence). CDR3 protein: CASSLSGQANEKLFF. The CDR3, as DNA: TGCGCCAGCAGTCTCTCGGGACAGGCTAATGAAAAACTGTTTTTT.

In this sample, this clone turned up a few times. The CDR3 DNA follows: TGTGCCGTATCTCAGGGATCGGTAAATCAGCCCCAGCATTTT. Its protein is CAVSQGSVNQPQHF. This chain joins TRBV19 and TRBJ1-5; tentative D call: TRBD1 (5 bases). Looked up from germline, CDR1 is LNHDA and CDR2 is SQIVND (reference sequence). The germline V and J ends were trimmed by 11 bases and 4 bases, with 18 bases remaining between them. This CDR3 contains 14 residues.

The chain joins TRBV27 to TRBJ2-2; D is uncertain. CDR1 and CDR2 (germline): MNHEY, SMNVEV (reference sequence). The CDR3 length is 17 residues. Trimming stripped 0 bases from V and 3 bases from J, with 14 bases between. CDR3 nucleotides: TGTGCCAGCAGTTTATCGAGGAAGCCCGACTACACCGGGGAGCTGTTTTTT. Its protein product is CASSLSRKPDYTGELFF.

This chain joins TRBV18 and TRBJ1-5; TRBD1 matches 12 bases. This CDR3 comprises 19 residues. Germline V gene lookup returns CDR1 KGHSH and CDR2 LQKENI. J lost 1 base, V lost 3 bases, and 10 bases had no gene match. CDR3 sequence reads: CASSPVPGQGAGSNQPQHF. The DNA for the CDR3 is TGTGCCAGCTCACCTGTCCCGGGACAGGGGGCCGGGAGCAATCAGCCCCAGCATTTT.

Relative to its sample, this clone is medium-sized. V usage is TRBV2 and J usage is TRBJ2-2; TRBD1 aligns across 7 bases. This CDR3 is 16 amino acids long. V lost 0 bases, J lost 6 bases, and 7 bases stayed unmatched. From germline, CDR1 is SNHLY and CDR2 FYNNEI. CDR3 in amino acids: CASSEARVQGAGELFF. The CDR3 DNA is TGTGCCAGCAGTGAAGCGCGGGTCCAGGGGGCCGGGGAGCTGTTTTTT.

The chain joins TRBV10-3 to TRBJ2-7; 10 bases map to TRBD2. The CDR3 has 12 residues. CDR1 is ENHRY and CDR2 is SYGVKD in the germline V gene. V gave up 11 bases and J gave up 1 base; unmatched junction bases: 2. CDR3 DNA sequence: TGTGCCTCTAGCGGGGGTTCCTACGAGCAGTACTTC. It translates to CASSGGSYEQYF.

In nucleotides, the CDR3 is TGTGCCAGTAGTTGGGGGCTCGCCTCCGAGCAGTACTTC. Protein sequence: CASSWGLASEQYF. V gene TRBV19 combines with J gene TRBJ2-7; D possibly corresponds to TRBD1 (6 bases). CDR3 length: 13 residues. Germline CDR1 is LNHDA and CDR2 is SQIVND (reference sequence). Trimming removed 5 bases from V and 6 bases from J, with 14 bases in between.